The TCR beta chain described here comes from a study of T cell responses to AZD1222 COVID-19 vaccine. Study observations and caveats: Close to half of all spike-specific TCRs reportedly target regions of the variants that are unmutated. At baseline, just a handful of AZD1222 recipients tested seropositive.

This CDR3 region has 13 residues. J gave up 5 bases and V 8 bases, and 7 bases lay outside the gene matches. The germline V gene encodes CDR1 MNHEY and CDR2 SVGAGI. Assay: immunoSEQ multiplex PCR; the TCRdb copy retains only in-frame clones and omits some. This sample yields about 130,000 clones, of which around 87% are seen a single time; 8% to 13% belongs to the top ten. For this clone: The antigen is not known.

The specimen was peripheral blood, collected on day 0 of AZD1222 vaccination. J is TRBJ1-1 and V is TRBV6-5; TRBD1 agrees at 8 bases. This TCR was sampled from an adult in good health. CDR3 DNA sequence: TGTGCCAGCTCCCGGACAGGGCAGACTGAAGCTTTCTTT. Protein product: CASSRTGQTEAFF.